This T cell receptor beta chain came from a study of T cells in Graves' hyperthyroidism and ophthalmopathy. The germline gives CDR1 ENHRY, CDR2 SYGVKD. Trimming cost V 0 bases and J 4 bases, with 6 bases left between them. The CDR3 runs to 13 residues. Hyperthyroidism of Graves' type that showed no ophthalmopathy progression within 18 months was stable. Uncontrolled infection, other autoimmune disease, pregnancy or lactation disqualified patients from enrolment. RNA transcripts yielded amplified TCR beta CDR3 regions. Primed by the HTBI set, a first-round RT-PCR was run on the TCR CDR3. TCRdb independently ran MiXCR on the multiplex PCR reads; one entry per CDR3 protein. Among around 340,000 distinct CDR3 sequences listed, roughly 15% were seen once.

Sequenced input: blood. This chain connects TRBV10-3 to TRBJ1-1; D uncertain. The sequence was obtained from a man aged 30-40 years with Graves' hyperthyroidism. Here the CDR3 DNA reads TGTGCCATCAGTGAGTCTGGAGGCACTGAAGCTTTCTTT. This codes for CAISESGGTEAFF.